The 10 T cell receptor beta chains presented below share a single source sample, sequenced in a study of Graves' ophthalmopathy and Graves' hyperthyroidism. Researchers took RNA transcripts and amplified TCR beta CDR3 regions from them. An initial RT-PCR round employing HTBI primers preceded a second-round multiplex PCR. TCRdb re-analysed the multiplex PCR reads in MiXCR, keeping a single row per CDR3 protein. The sample consists of hundreds of thousands of distinct CDR3 sequences, roughly 41% of them appearing once. The sample comprised peripheral blood. The receptors originated from an adult man with Graves' ophthalmopathy.

About this clonotype itself: A read error may be the cause here, since a much bigger clone is one base away. V and J are TRBV10-3 and TRBJ1-1; no firm D call. The germline V gene has CDR1 ENHRY and CDR2 SYGVKD. The CDR3 covers 14 residues. V was trimmed by 5 bases and J by 4 bases, leaving 14 bases between them. CDR3 DNA sequence: TGTGCCATCAGTTACTCGACCGGAGGCACTGAAGCTTTCTTT. It specifies CAISYSTGGTEAFF.

This clonotype was counted many times. The chain uses TRBV14 and TRBJ2-7; a possible D gene is TRBD2 (6 bases). Trimming took off 1 base at V and 4 bases at J, with 11 bases between the two ends. The CDR3 is 14 residues long. Germline V lookup: CDR1 SGHDN, CDR2 FVKESK. CDR3 residues: CASSQAGTEYEQYF. The CDR3, as DNA: TGTGCCAGCAGCCAAGCCGGGACTGAGTACGAGCAGTACTTC.

About this clonotype itself: An end of the junction does not agree with germline; a read error may underlie this. The chain is built from TRBV25-1 and TRBJ1-3; D is unclear. CDR1 MGHDK and CDR2 SYGVNS come from the germline V gene. This CDR3 comprises 12 residues. The CDR3 reads CASSESGYTEAF. CDR3 nucleotides: TGTGCCAGCAGTGAATCTGGGTACACTGAAGCTTTT.

In its sample, this clonotype was seen many times. The chain joins TRBV11-3 to TRBJ2-7, with unresolved D. Trimming left V 1 base short and J 6 bases short, with 16 bases between. The CDR3 has 15 amino acids. CDR1 SGHNT and CDR2 YENEEA come from the germline V gene. DNA of the CDR3: TGTGCCAGCAGCTTAGGCACGTCCTTCCTGGGCGAGCAGTACTTC. It encodes CASSLGTSFLGEQYF.

As concerns this clonotype: This may arise from a read error, as a much more abundant clone is one base away. This chain links TRBV7-9 with TRBJ2-7; D is perhaps TRBD1 (6 bases). Trimming left V 5 bases short and J 3 bases short, with 11 bases between. Germline V gene data show CDR1 as SEHNR and CDR2 as FQNEAQ (reference sequence). The CDR3 covers 13 residues. CDR3 sequence reads: CASSPTQGYEQYF. CDR3 DNA: TGTGCCAGCAGCCCAACACAGGGCTACGAGCAGTACTTC.

As concerns this clonotype: A junction end diverges from the germline sequence, so it may reflect a read error. The V call is TRBV7-2, the J call TRBJ1-2; D may be TRBD1 (5 bases). CDR3 size: 18 residues. Germline CDR1 is SGHTA and CDR2 is FQGNSA. The CDR3 DNA reads TGCGCCAGCAGCCAAGATGGGGGGGGGACCCAGGGCGAGGAGGGCTACACCTTC. Amino acid sequence: CASSQDGGGTQGEEGYTF.

This chain uses TRBV9 with TRBJ2-2, with 12 bases identical to TRBD2. V was clipped by 5 bases and J by 6 bases; unmatched bases: 11. Germline CDR1 SGDLS, CDR2 YYNGEE. This CDR3 is built from 17 residues. CDR3 sequence reads: CASSLLAGGVRAGELFF. DNA for the CDR3: TGTGCCAGCAGTTTACTAGCGGGAGGAGTTAGAGCCGGGGAGCTGTTTTTT. Filled out from reference TRBV9 and TRBJ2-2, the complete variable domain reads DSGVTQTPKHLITATGQRVTLRCSPRSGDLSVYWYQQSLDQGLQFLIQYYNGEERAKGNILERFSAQQFPDLHSELNLSSLELGDSALYFCASSLLAGGVRAGELFFGEGSRLTVL.

This clonotype was picked up a small number of times. The rearrangement links TRBV27 to TRBJ2-6; D not certain. The germline V gene has CDR1 MNHEY and CDR2 SMNVEV (reference sequence). This CDR3 is built from 15 residues. The V and J ends lost 1 base and 4 bases respectively, with 8 bases between them. CDR3 DNA sequence: TGTGCCAGCAGTTTATATCCCCCCGGGGCCAACGTCCTGACTTTC. It encodes CASSLYPPGANVLTF.

The chain has TRBV20-1 and TRBJ1-1; weak D call: TRBD1 (5 bases). The CDR3 has 13 residues. Germline CDR1 DFQATT, CDR2 SNEGSKA (reference sequence). V was shortened by 3 bases and J by 10 bases, with 18 bases between the two germline ends. This CDR3 is CSASSRAGLGAFF. DNA of the CDR3: TGCAGTGCTAGTAGTAGGGCGGGGCTAGGAGCTTTCTTT.

This clonotype has a single count. A much bigger clone sits one base away, suggesting this may be a read error. The chain uses TRBV24-1 and TRBJ2-2; 13 bases are shared with TRBD2. Per germline, CDR1 KGHDR and CDR2 SFDVKD. This CDR3 has 15 residues. V shed 7 bases and J 6 bases; nucleotides not matched to a gene: 4. The CDR3 DNA follows: TGTGCCACCAGCCGACTAGCGGGAGGAGCCGGGGAGCTGTTTTTT. This translates into CATSRLAGGAGELFF.